Below are 7 T cell receptor beta chains sequenced from a single sample in a study of T-cell memory formation after mild COVID-19. Each CDR3 protein gets one entry after TCRdb re-called the 5' RACE reads with MiXCR. The sample records approximately 250,000 distinct CDR3 sequences, roughly 16% being singletons. The source material was PBMCs or a T cell subset sorted from them (not recorded which). The receptors come from a man between 18 and 29 years old who had mild COVID-19 (a few samples of this study predate the infection). Cell type and time point are not known.

This clonotype has only a few counts. J is TRBJ1-3 and V is TRBV7-2; D is perhaps TRBD1 (6 bases). The CDR3 is 16 amino acids. Trimming shortened V by 1 base and J by 2 bases, and 12 bases separated the two germline ends. Germline CDR1 reads SGHTA; CDR2 reads FQGNSA. Here the CDR3 reads CASSLEVRGTGNTIYF. In nucleotides, the CDR3 is TGTGCCAGCAGCTTAGAGGTCAGGGGTACTGGAAACACCATATATTTT. The full variable domain, with the rest looked up from reference TRBV7-2 and TRBJ1-3, is GAGVSQSPSNKVTEKGKDVELRCDPISGHTALYWYRQSLGQGLEFLIYFQGNSAPDKSGLPSDRFSAERTGGSVSTLTIQRTQQEDSAVYLCASSLEVRGTGNTIYFGEGSWLTVV.

This clonotype was seen only a few times. This chain connects TRBV12-3 or TRBV12-4 to TRBJ2-5, with 7 nucleotides matching TRBD2. The CDR3 extends over 13 amino acids. V trimming: 4 bases; J trimming: 4 bases; junction bases outside the gene matches: 3. The CDR3 loop reads CASSSPGGETQYF. The CDR3, as DNA: TGTGCCAGCAGTTCTCCGGGAGGAGAGACCCAGTACTTC.

This rearrangement joins TRBV20-1 to TRBJ1-5, with D unresolved. V lost 3 bases and J 6 bases, leaving 12 bases between the germline ends. CDR1 and CDR2 from the germline V gene are DFQATT and SNEGSKA (reference sequence). The CDR3 has 13 amino acids. The CDR3 sequence: CSASGPPGQPQHF. The CDR3 coding sequence is TGCAGTGCTAGTGGACCACCGGGTCAGCCCCAGCATTTT.

The chain employs TRBV20-1 and TRBJ1-5, with a possible D match to TRBD1 (5 bases). Trimming left V 6 bases short and J 4 bases short, with 10 bases between. Germline assignment: CDR1 DFQATT and CDR2 SNEGSKA (reference sequence). The CDR3 has 12 residues. The CDR3 region is CSADSRNQPQHF. The CDR3 DNA follows: TGCAGTGCCGACAGCAGGAATCAGCCCCAGCATTTT.

This chain uses TRBV7-8 with TRBJ2-1; 9 bases agree with TRBD1. The germline gives CDR1 SGHVS, CDR2 FQNEAQ. J lost 9 bases, V lost 6 bases, and 15 bases had no gene match. CDR3 size: 16 residues. This CDR3 reads CASRTRPGQGAVEQFF. For the CDR3, the DNA is TGTGCCAGCAGGACAAGACCGGGACAGGGAGCGGTTGAGCAGTTCTTC.

The chain employs TRBV20-1 and TRBJ2-1, with TRBD2 matching 9 bases. The CDR3 extends over 19 amino acids. Germline assignment: CDR1 DFQATT and CDR2 SNEGSKA (reference sequence). The V gene end was trimmed by 0 bases and the J gene end by 0 bases; junction bases not matched to a gene: 12. In DNA, the CDR3 is TGCAGTGCTAGAGATCGCGGCGGGGGGGCGAAAAGCTCCTACAATGAGCAGTTCTTC. Residues: CSARDRGGGAKSSYNEQFF.

This clonotype was seen more than once but under ten times. The rearrangement uses TRBV2 and TRBJ2-1; 8 nucleotides line up with TRBD2. Trimming removed 11 bases from V and 1 base from J; junction bases left unmatched: 7. CDR1 SNHLY and CDR2 FYNNEI come from the germline V gene. The length of the CDR3 is 14 residues. CDR3 nucleotides: TGTGCCTGGGCCTTAGCGGGGTCCTACAATGAGCAGTTCTTC. Residues: CAWALAGSYNEQFF.